This TCR beta chain was sequenced in a study of identical twins. The CDR3 has 15 amino acids. MiXCR, applied by TCRdb to the 5' RACE reads, yields one record per CDR3 protein. Seen here are about 520,000 distinct CDR3 sequences, about 20% observed once, and the top ten hold approximately 0.95%. This clonotype occurred a few times. The same data also went into a second study, on T cells expressing NK-cell markers.

The chain combines TRBV21-1 with TRBJ2-1; whether TRBD2, the table's D call, matches the DNA was not checked. TRBV21-1 is classified as a pseudogene. The sequencing sample was made of CD4+ T cells sorted from blood. The sequence was obtained from a young woman in good health. Here the CDR3 reads CASSRDYHLYNEQFF. In nucleotides, the CDR3 is TGTGCCAGCAGCAGGGACTACCACCTATACAATGAGCAGTTCTTC.